The sequence of this T cell receptor beta chain was determined in a study of cytomegalovirus exposure and HLA in healthy donors. Study conclusions and caveats: The study put 150 or so TCR beta chains on its list as cytomegalovirus-associated. With later analysis, a missense DCLRE1C variant became linked to TCR beta V- and J-gene trimming. The authors later found most CMV-associated TCR beta chains appeared HLA-restricted.

Regarding this clone: Its antigen is still unknown.

PCR used 60 Vbeta primers and 13 Jbeta primers. Per the original methods: Per a later analysis, the number of unique TCR beta chains was roughly 80 million, of which around 9.9 million were shared. The table came from immunoSEQ multiplex PCR; TCRdb's copy has only in-frame clones and leaves some out. From that table come the V and J calls and clone size; the DNA was used to work out D and trimming. The profile shows 100,000 to 150,000 clones, about 80% of them singletons. Germline loops: CDR1 SGHRS, CDR2 YFSETQ. Unmatched junction bases numbered 14, after V lost 0 bases and J lost 2 bases. The CDR3 covers 18 residues.

This rearrangement joins TRBV5-1 to TRBJ2-7, with 7 bases aligning to TRBD1. The receptor's source is a man younger than 40 in good health and CMV-seronegative. Sequenced material: PBMCs. The CDR3 here is CASSLVGLGDSGAYEQYF. The CDR3 nucleotides are TGCGCCAGCAGCTTGGTTGGCCTTGGGGACAGCGGAGCCTACGAGCAGTACTTC.